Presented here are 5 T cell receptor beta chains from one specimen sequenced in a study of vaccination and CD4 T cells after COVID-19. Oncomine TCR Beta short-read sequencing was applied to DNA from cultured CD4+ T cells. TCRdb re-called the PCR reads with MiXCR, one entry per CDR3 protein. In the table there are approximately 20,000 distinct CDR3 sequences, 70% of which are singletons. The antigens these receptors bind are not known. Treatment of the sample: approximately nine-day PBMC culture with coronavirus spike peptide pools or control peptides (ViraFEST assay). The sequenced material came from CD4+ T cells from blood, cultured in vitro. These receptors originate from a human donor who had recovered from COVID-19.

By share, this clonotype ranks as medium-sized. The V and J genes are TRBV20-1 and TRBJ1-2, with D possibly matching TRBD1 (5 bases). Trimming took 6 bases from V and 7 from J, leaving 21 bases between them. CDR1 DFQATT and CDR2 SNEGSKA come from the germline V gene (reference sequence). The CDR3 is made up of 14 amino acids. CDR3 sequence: CSATGAAPSFGYTF. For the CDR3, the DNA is TGCAGTGCCACTGGGGCGGCCCCCTCGTTTGGCTACACCTTC.

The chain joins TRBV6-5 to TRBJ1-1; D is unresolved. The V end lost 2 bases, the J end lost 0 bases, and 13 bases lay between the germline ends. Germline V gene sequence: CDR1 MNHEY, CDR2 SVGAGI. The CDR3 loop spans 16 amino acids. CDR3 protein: CASSYLAITLNTEAFF. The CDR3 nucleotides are TGTGCCAGCAGTTACCTCGCGATTACCCTGAACACTGAAGCTTTCTTT.

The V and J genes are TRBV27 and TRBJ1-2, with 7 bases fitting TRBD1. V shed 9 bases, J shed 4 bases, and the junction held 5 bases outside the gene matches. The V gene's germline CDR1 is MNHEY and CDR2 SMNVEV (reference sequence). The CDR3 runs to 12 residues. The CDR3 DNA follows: TGTGCCAGTAGGACAGGACTCTATGGCTACACCTTC. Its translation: CASRTGLYGYTF.

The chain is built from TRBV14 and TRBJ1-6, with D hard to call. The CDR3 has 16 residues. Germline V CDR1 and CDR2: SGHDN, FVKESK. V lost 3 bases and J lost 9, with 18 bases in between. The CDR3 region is CASSQTTPTLGSPLHF. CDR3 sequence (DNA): TGTGCCAGCAGCCAGACGACACCTACCCTAGGTTCACCCCTCCACTTT.

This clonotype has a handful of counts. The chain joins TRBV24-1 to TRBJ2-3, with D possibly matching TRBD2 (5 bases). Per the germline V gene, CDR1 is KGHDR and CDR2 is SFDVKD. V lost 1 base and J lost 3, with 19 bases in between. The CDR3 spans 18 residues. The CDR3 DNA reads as TGTGCCACCAGTGATTTCCGACGGGAAGCCGTAGCTACAGATACGCAGTATTTT. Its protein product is CATSDFRREAVATDTQYF.